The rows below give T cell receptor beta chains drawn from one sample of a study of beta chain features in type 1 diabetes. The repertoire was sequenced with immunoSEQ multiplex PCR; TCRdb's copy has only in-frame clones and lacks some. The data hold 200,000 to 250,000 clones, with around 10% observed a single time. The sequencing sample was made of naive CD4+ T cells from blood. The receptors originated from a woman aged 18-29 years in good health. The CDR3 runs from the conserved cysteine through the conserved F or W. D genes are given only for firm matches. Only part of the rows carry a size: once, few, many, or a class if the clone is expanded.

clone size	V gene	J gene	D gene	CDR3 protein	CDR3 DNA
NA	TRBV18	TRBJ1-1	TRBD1	CASSRTLTGGSHTEAFF	TGTGCCAGCTCACGCACTCTGACAGGGGGATCTCACACTGAAGCTTTCTTT
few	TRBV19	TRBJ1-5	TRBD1	CASSITGGIYSNQPQHF	TGTGCCAGTAGTATAACAGGGGGCATATATAGCAATCAGCCCCAGCATTTT
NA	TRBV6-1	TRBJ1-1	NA	CASSEGQAGTEAFF	TGTGCCAGCAGTGAAGGACAGGCAGGAACTGAAGCTTTCTTT
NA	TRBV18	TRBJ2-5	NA	CASSPNSQETQYF	TGTGCCAGCTCACCAAACAGCCAAGAGACCCAGTACTTC
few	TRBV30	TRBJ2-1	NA	CAWSVITSSSYNEQFF	TGTGCCTGGAGTGTGATTACCTCTAGCTCCTACAATGAGCAGTTCTTC
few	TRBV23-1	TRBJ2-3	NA	CASSQKSRTECRNTQYF	TGCGCCAGCAGTCAAAAATCCCGGACAGAGTGTAGAAATACGCAGTATTTT
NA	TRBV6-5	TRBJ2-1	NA	CASSSRRVRSDNEQFF	TGTGCCAGCAGTTCCAGGAGGGTTAGGTCGGACAATGAGCAGTTCTTC
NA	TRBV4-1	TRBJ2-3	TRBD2	CASSQGLGLAVGADTQYF	TGCGCCAGCAGCCAAGGGCTAGGGCTAGCGGTTGGGGCAGATACGCAGTATTTT
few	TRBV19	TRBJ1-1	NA	CASSRGPRGTEAFF	TGTGCCAGTAGTAGGGGACCCAGGGGCACTGAAGCTTTCTTT
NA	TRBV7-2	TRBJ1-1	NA	CASSLRVGTEAFF	TGTGCCAGCAGCTTGAGGGTCGGCACTGAAGCTTTCTTT
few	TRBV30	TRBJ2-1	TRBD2	CAWSVRTSGGPSQHEQFF	TGTGCCTGGAGTGTACGTACTAGCGGGGGACCAAGCCAGCATGAGCAGTTCTTC
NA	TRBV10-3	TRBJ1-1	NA	CAIAGETEALF	TGTGCCATCGCCGGGGAAACTGAAGCTCTCTTT
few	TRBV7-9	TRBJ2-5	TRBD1	CASSFGDRAETQYF	TGTGCCAGCAGCTTTGGGGACAGGGCAGAGACCCAGTACTTC
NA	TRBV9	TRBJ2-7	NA	CASSDSPGASYEQYF	TGTGCCAGCAGCGACTCTCCGGGAGCTTCCTACGAGCAGTACTTC
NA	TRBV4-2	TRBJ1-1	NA	CASSQRVGETEAFF	TGTGCCAGCAGCCAACGGGTAGGGGAAACTGAAGCTTTCTTT
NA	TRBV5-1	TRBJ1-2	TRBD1	CASSGDRAYGYTF	TGCGCCAGCAGCGGGGACAGAGCCTATGGCTACACCTTC
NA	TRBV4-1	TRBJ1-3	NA	CASSQIRGTPGNTIYF	TGCGCCAGCAGCCAAATTCGTGGGACACCTGGAAACACCATATATTTT
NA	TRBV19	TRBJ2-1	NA	CASNPGGSYNEQFF	TGTGCCAGTAACCCCGGGGGCTCCTACAATGAGCAGTTCTTC
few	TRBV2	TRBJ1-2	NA	CASSEVGKGLYGYTF	TGTGCCAGCAGTGAAGTCGGAAAGGGACTATATGGCTACACCTTC
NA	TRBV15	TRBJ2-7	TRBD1	CATSRDGTARTYEQYF	TGTGCCACCAGCAGAGATGGGACAGCTCGTACCTACGAGCAGTACTTC
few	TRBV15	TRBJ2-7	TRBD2	CATSREASGTYEQYF	TGTGCCACCAGCAGAGAGGCTAGCGGGACCTACGAGCAGTACTTC
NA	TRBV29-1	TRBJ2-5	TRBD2	CSGTDPSGRKETQYF	TGCAGCGGGACCGACCCTAGCGGGAGGAAAGAGACCCAGTACTTC
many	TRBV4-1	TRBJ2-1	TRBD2	CASSQDLGGGSANEQFF	TGCGCCAGCAGCCAAGATCTCGGGGGAGGGTCGGCAAATGAGCAGTTCTTC
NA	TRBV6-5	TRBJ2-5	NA	CASTPWGGLETQYF	TGTGCCAGCACCCCCTGGGGGGGGCTAGAGACCCAGTACTTC
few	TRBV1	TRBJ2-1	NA	CTSSQDLASGIYEQFF	TGCACCAGCAGCCAAGATTTGGCTAGCGGGATCTATGAGCAGTTCTTC
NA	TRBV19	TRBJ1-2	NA	CASSLTGPRLYGYTF	TGTGCCAGTAGTCTTACAGGGCCCCGACTCTATGGCTACACCTTC
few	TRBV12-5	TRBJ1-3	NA	CASGLVGDSGNTIYF	TGTGCTAGTGGTTTGGTAGGGGACTCTGGAAACACCATATATTTT
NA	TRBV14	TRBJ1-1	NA	CASSQRGANTEAFF	TGTGCCAGCAGCCAGCGGGGGGCCAACACTGAAGCTTTCTTT
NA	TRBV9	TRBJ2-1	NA	CASSVVSGGSDEQFF	TGTGCCAGCAGCGTAGTTTCGGGGGGCTCCGATGAGCAGTTCTTC
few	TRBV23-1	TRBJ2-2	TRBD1	CASTGTGGTGELFF	TGCGCCAGCACCGGGACAGGGGGTACCGGGGAGCTGTTTTTT
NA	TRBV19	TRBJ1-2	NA	CASSRTEHGYTF	TGTGCCAGTAGTAGAACAGAGCATGGCTACACCTTC
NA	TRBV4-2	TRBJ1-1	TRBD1	CASSPDLTGDTEAFF	TGTGCCAGCAGTCCCGATCTGACAGGGGACACTGAAGCTTTCTTT
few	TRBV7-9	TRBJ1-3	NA	CASSLVRDTGNTIYF	TGTGCCAGCAGCTTAGTGAGGGACACTGGAAACACCATATATTTT
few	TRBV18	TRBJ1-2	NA	CASSPPRVWGQGGGYTF	TGTGCCAGCTCACCACCCCGGGTTTGGGGGCAAGGTGGTGGCTACACCTTC
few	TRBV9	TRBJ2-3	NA	CASSVSTDTQYF	TGTGCCAGCAGCGTGAGTACAGATACGCAGTATTTT
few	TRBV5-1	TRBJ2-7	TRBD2	CASSLGTSGRARSYEQYF	TGCGCCAGCAGCTTGGGGACTAGCGGGAGGGCCAGGTCCTACGAGCAGTACTTC
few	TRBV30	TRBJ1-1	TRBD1	CAWQGGFNTEAFF	TGTGCCTGGCAGGGGGGATTTAACACTGAAGCTTTCTTT
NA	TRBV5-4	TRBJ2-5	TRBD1	CASSLEGTGGLETQYF	TGTGCCAGCAGCTTGGAAGGGACAGGGGGCTTAGAGACCCAGTACTTC
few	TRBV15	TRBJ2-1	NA	CATSRTQGGLLNNEQFF	TGTGCCACCAGCAGAACACAGGGCGGCCTCCTAAACAATGAGCAGTTCTTC
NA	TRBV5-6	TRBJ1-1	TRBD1	CASSDTGTGHTEAFF	TGTGCCAGCAGCGATACCGGGACAGGGCACACTGAAGCTTTCTTT
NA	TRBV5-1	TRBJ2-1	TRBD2	CASSGPGLAASYNEQFF	TGCGCCAGCAGCGGACCGGGACTAGCGGCGTCCTACAATGAGCAGTTCTTC
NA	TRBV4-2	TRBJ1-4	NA	CASSQETETTNEKLFF	TGTGCCAGCAGCCAAGAAACGGAGACAACTAATGAAAAACTGTTTTTT
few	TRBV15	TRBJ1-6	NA	CATSREGLGNSPLHF	TGTGCCACCAGCAGAGAAGGACTGGGGAATTCACCCCTCCACTTT
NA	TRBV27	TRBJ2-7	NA	CASRVPRGGSSYEQYF	TGTGCCAGCAGGGTCCCACGGGGTGGGAGCTCCTACGAGCAGTACTTC
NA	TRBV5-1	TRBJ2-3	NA	CASSGGSMTADTQYF	TGCGCCAGCAGCGGCGGTTCCATGACAGCAGATACGCAGTATTTT
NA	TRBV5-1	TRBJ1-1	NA	CASSLQGADTEAFF	TGCGCCAGCAGCTTACAAGGGGCCGACACTGAAGCTTTCTTT
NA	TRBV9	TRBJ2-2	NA	CASSVAVSRAGELFF	TGTGCCAGCAGCGTAGCCGTTTCCCGGGCCGGGGAGCTGTTTTTT
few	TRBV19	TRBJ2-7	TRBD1	CASSAAQGESYEQYF	TGTGCCAGTAGTGCGGCACAGGGGGAAAGCTACGAGCAGTACTTC
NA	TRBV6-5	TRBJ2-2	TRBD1	CASRDRLYTGELFF	TGTGCCAGCAGGGACAGGCTATACACCGGGGAGCTGTTTTTT
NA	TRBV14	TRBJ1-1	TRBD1	CASSQAGQGNTEAFF	TGTGCCAGCAGCCAAGCCGGACAGGGAAACACTGAAGCTTTCTTT
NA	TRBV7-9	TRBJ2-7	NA	CASSSIQGVYEQYF	TGTGCCAGCAGCTCGATACAGGGAGTCTACGAGCAGTACTTC
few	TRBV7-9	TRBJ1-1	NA	CASSLGANTEAFF	TGTGCCAGCAGCCTAGGGGCGAACACTGAAGCTTTCTTT